The 6 T cell receptor beta chains presented below share a single source sample, sequenced in a study of PD-L1 blockade in urothelial cancer. Sequencing was performed with immunoSEQ multiplex PCR; in TCRdb, only in-frame clones are kept and a portion is missing. The sample includes under 20,000 clones, about nine tenths of them seen just once. Sequenced here: PBMCs, sampled around atezolizumab (anti-PD-L1) treatment. The receptors shown here come from a man aged 45-65 years with urothelial cancer.

This sequence joins TRBV9 and TRBJ2-1, with 10 bases identical to TRBD2. The CDR3 contains 15 residues. Germline CDR1 reads SGDLS; CDR2 reads YYNGEE. V shed 1 base, J shed 5 bases, and the junction held 3 bases outside the gene matches. In DNA, the CDR3 is TGTGCCAGCAGCGTATCTAGCGGGAGAAACAATGAGCAGTTCTTC. Translation gives CASSVSSGRNNEQFF.

This clone was seen a single time. This chain connects TRBV11-2 to TRBJ2-1; unclear D gene. V lost 4 bases and J lost 4, with 14 bases in between. Germline V CDR1 and CDR2: SGHAT, FQNNGV. The CDR3 length is 15 residues. CDR3 protein: CASSSLEPLYNEQFF. In nucleotides, the CDR3 is TGTGCCAGCAGCTCCTTGGAGCCGCTATACAATGAGCAGTTCTTC.

V and J are TRBV15 and TRBJ2-3, with 8 positions matching TRBD2. The germline V gene encodes CDR1 LNHNV and CDR2 YYDKDF (reference sequence). The CDR3 is made up of 16 amino acids. Trimming at V came to 0 bases and at J to 2 bases, leaving 4 bases not matched to a gene. The DNA for the CDR3 is TGTGCCACCAGCAGAGAACTACTAGCGGTCACAGATACGCAGTATTTT. Amino acids: CATSRELLAVTDTQYF.

This clone was seen only a few times. This sequence joins TRBV10-1 and TRBJ2-1; 9 bases are a match to TRBD2. V gave up 5 bases and J gave up 5 bases; unmatched junction bases: 4. This CDR3 region has 14 residues. CDR1 and CDR2 from the germline V gene are WNHNN and SYGVQD (reference sequence). The CDR3 spells CASSFSGGDNEQFF. The CDR3 DNA is TGCGCCAGCAGTTTTAGCGGGGGTGACAATGAGCAGTTCTTC.

The chain is built from TRBV27 and TRBJ2-7, with 12 positions matching TRBD2. This CDR3 is built from 15 residues. Losses at the gene ends were 5 bases for V and 4 bases for J; bases not matched to a gene: 6. Per germline, CDR1 MNHEY and CDR2 SMNVEV (reference sequence). The CDR3: CASSRGLAGSYEQYF. The CDR3 DNA reads TGTGCCAGCAGTAGGGGACTAGCGGGCTCGTACGAGCAGTACTTC.

This chain joins TRBV19 and TRBJ1-2; unclear D gene. Between the trimmed V and J ends, which lost 5 bases and 7 bases, there was a span of 17 bases. CDR1 is LNHDA, CDR2 SQIVND, per germline (reference sequence). The CDR3 spans 14 residues. This chain's CDR3 is CASSPADWAGGYTF. The DNA for the CDR3 is TGTGCCAGTAGTCCGGCGGACTGGGCCGGTGGCTACACCTTC.